This TCR beta chain was sequenced in a study of blood T cells in healthy people across ages. Study-wide points: Observed TCR beta diversity showed a strong correlation with the percentage of naive T cells as measured by flow cytometry.

V lost 4 bases, J lost 6 bases, and 3 bases stayed unmatched. Looked up from germline, CDR1 is SGHRS and CDR2 is YFSETQ. This CDR3 is built from 14 residues. Each individual donor underwent a draw of approximately 10 milliliters of peripheral blood. The authors ran a second PCR of roughly 6 to 11 cycles using a sample-barcoded 5' primer and a J-beta primer mix. The template-switch adaptor, which had 12 random nucleotides, put a tag on each cDNA molecule. MiXCR, run by TCRdb on the 5' RACE reads, gives a single entry per CDR3 protein. The table shows 580,000 or so distinct CDR3 sequences, with roughly 48% occurring only once. In its sample, this clonotype was seen a few times. No antigen is known for it.

This clonotype was obtained from a man older than 75 in good health. The chain has TRBV5-1 and TRBJ1-4, with 10 bases identical to TRBD1. Sequencing input: blood. The CDR3 DNA follows: TGCGCCAGCAGCCCCGGGACAGGGGATGAAAAACTGTTTTTT. This translates into CASSPGTGDEKLFF.